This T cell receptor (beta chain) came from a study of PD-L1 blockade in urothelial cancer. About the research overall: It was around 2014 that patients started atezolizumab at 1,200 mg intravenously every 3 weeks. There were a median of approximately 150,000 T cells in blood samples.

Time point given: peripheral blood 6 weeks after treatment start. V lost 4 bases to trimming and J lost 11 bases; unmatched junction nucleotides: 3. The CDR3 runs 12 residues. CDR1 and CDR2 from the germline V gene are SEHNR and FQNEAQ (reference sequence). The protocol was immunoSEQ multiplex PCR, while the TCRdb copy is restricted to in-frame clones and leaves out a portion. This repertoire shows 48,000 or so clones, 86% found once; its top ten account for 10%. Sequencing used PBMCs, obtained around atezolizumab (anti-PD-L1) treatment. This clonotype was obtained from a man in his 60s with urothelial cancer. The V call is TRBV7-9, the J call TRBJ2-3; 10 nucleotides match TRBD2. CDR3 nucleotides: TGTGCCAGCAGCTACGAGCGGGGGGGGCAGTATTTT. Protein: CASSYERGGQYF.